The rows below give T cell receptor beta chains drawn from one sample of a study of metastatic and nonmetastatic thyroid tumors. TCRdb re-processed the PCR reads through MiXCR. The sample has 49,000 or so clones; about 22% are singletons. Input material: blood. These receptors all stem from a male donor with papillary thyroid cancer or a benign thyroid nodule (not recorded which). Some clones in this sample may be carry-over from other donors' samples. Both conserved end residues are part of each CDR3. A D gene is named only where the DNA matches it firmly. Not every row has a clone size; where given, it reads once, few, many or a size class.

>many|TRBJ2-3|TRBV19|TRBD1
CASSRNTWTGVSTDTQYF
TGTGCCAGTAGTAGAAATACCTGGACAGGCGTTAGCACAGATACGCAGTATTTT
>many|TRBJ2-3|TRBV10-3|TRBD2
CAISEGLAGGSDTQYF
TGTGCCATCAGTGAGGGACTAGCGGGAGGGTCAGATACGCAGTATTTT
>many|TRBJ2-5|TRBV12-3/TRBV12-4|-
CASSLVSRQETQYF
TGTGCCAGCAGTTTAGTTTCGAGACAAGAGACCCAGTACTTC
>-|TRBJ1-5|TRBV5-1|TRBD1
CASSPGTGISNQPQHF
TGCGCCAGCAGCCCTGGGACAGGGATTAGCAATCAGCCCCAGCATTTT
>-|TRBJ2-7|TRBV7-8|-
CASSFSRVSSYEQYF
TGTGCCAGCAGCTTCTCGCGGGTGAGCTCCTACGAGCAGTACTTC
>many|TRBJ2-7|TRBV18|-
CASSPDETPRPYF
TGTGCCAGCTCACCGGATGAGACCCCTAGGCCGTACTTC
>many|TRBJ2-3|TRBV7-2|TRBD1
CASSYDPPGQIADTQYF
TGTGCCAGCAGCTACGACCCCCCGGGACAGATAGCAGATACGCAGTATTTT
>medium-sized|TRBJ2-7|TRBV6-1|-
CATHTGFNTYEQYF
TGTGCCACCCACACAGGGTTCAACACCTACGAGCAGTACTTC
>many|TRBJ2-3|TRBV5-1|-
CASSLSLGDTQYF
TGCGCCAGCAGCTTGAGCCTGGGGGATACGCAGTATTTT
>-|TRBJ1-5|TRBV18|-
CASSPDGNQPQHF
TGTGCCAGCTCACCAGATGGCAATCAGCCCCAGCATTTT
>few|TRBJ2-1|TRBV27|-
CASSWTYGNEQFF
TGTGCCAGCAGTTGGACCTACGGCAATGAGCAGTTCTTC
>few|TRBJ1-1|TRBV6-1|-
CASSALQSGNTEAFF
TGTGCCAGCAGTGCGTTGCAGTCAGGGAACACTGAAGCTTTCTTT
>many|TRBJ2-5|TRBV12-3/TRBV12-4|-
CASSQHPQETQYF
TGTGCCAGCAGTCAACACCCCCAAGAGACCCAGTACTTC
>few|TRBJ2-7|TRBV12-3/TRBV12-4|-
CASSLGLAVYEQYF
TGTGCCAGCAGTTTGGGGCTAGCAGTCTACGAGCAGTACTTC
>-|TRBJ2-2|TRBV30|-
CAWSVRRGARGGNTGELFF
TGTGCCTGGAGTGTAAGACGCGGGGCGAGGGGCGGAAACACCGGGGAGCTGTTTTTT
>many|TRBJ2-7|TRBV2|-
CASSEGGRVGDYF
TGTGCCAGCAGTGAAGGCGGCAGGGTCGGCGATTACTTC
>-|TRBJ2-3|TRBV7-9|-
CASSLDRVDTQYF
TGTGCCAGCAGCTTAGACAGGGTTGATACGCAGTATTTT
>-|TRBJ1-6|TRBV20-1|-
CSAADSRLLHF
TGCAGTGCCGCCGACAGCCGGCTCCTCCACTTT
>-|TRBJ2-3|TRBV11-2|TRBD2
CASSLGTSGTSPTDTQYF
TGTGCCAGCAGCTTAGGGACTAGCGGGACCTCCCCCACAGATACGCAGTATTTT
>-|TRBJ1-2|TRBV20-1|TRBD1
CSAGTWTGHYYGYTF
TGCAGTGCTGGAACTTGGACAGGGCATTATTATGGCTACACCTTC
>many|TRBJ2-2|TRBV6-4|TRBD2
CASPRWTSGRASTGELFF
TGTGCCAGCCCACGGTGGACTAGCGGGAGGGCCAGTACCGGGGAGCTGTTTTTT
>-|TRBJ2-7|TRBV30|-
CAGSDRFYEQYF
TGTGCCGGATCGGACAGATTCTACGAGCAGTACTTC
>-|TRBJ2-2|TRBV11-1|TRBD2
CASSPRAGANTGELFF
TGTGCCAGCAGCCCTAGAGCGGGAGCGAACACCGGGGAGCTGTTTTTT
>-|TRBJ1-3|TRBV2|TRBD1
CASRDRGLPGNTIYF
TGTGCCAGCAGAGACAGGGGGCTCCCTGGAAACACCATATATTTT
>many|TRBJ2-5|TRBV20-1|TRBD1
CSAWDRVWETQYF
TGCAGTGCTTGGGACAGGGTTTGGGAGACCCAGTACTTC
>many|TRBJ2-1|TRBV5-1|-
CASSLVYYNEQFF
TGCGCCAGCAGCTTGGTTTACTACAATGAGCAGTTCTTC
>many|TRBJ2-7|TRBV11-2|-
CASSLEARYYEQYF
TGTGCCAGCAGCTTAGAGGCACGGTACTACGAGCAGTACTTC
>few|TRBJ2-3|TRBV29-1|-
CSVKAGTDLGTYTQYF
TGCAGCGTGAAAGCGGGTACCGATTTAGGCACATATACGCAGTATTTT
>-|TRBJ1-3|TRBV30|-
CAWNGGGGNTIYF
TGTGCCTGGAATGGGGGGGGTGGAAACACCATATATTTT
>few|TRBJ1-6|TRBV5-8|-
CASSPVGASYNSPLNF
TGTGCCAGCAGCCCGGTGGGGGCTTCCTATAATTCACCACTCAACTTT
>many|TRBJ2-1|TRBV24-1|-
CATSDFRDPSNEQFF
TGTGCCACCAGTGACTTTCGGGACCCCTCAAATGAGCAGTTCTTC
>-|TRBJ1-4|TRBV7-8|-
CASSWGSGDEKLFF
TGTGCCAGCAGTTGGGGGTCGGGGGATGAAAAACTGTTTTTT
>many|TRBJ2-1|TRBV2|-
CASSENSPPYNEQFF
TGTGCCAGCAGTGAAAACTCCCCCCCCTACAATGAGCAGTTCTTC
>many|TRBJ1-5|TRBV19|-
CATGGTEDQPQHF
TGTGCCACCGGGGGGACGGAAGATCAGCCCCAGCATTTT
>many|TRBJ2-7|TRBV7-2|-
CASSLVRGSYEQYF
TGTGCCAGCAGCTTAGTGAGGGGCTCCTACGAGCAGTACTTC
>few|TRBJ2-7|TRBV27|-
CASSSLDSVTEQYF
TGTGCCAGCAGTTCTTTGGACAGCGTAACCGAGCAGTACTTC
>many|TRBJ1-5|TRBV29-1|-
CSVEQDNQPQHF
TGCAGCGTTGAACAGGACAATCAGCCCCAGCATTTT
>few|TRBJ2-1|TRBV6-7|-
CASSYHPIGWVHNEQFF
TGTGCCAGCAGTTACCACCCCATCGGGTGGGTCCACAATGAGCAGTTCTTC
>few|TRBJ2-7|TRBV7-6|-
CASSLVSGQDYEQYF
TGTGCCAGCAGCTTAGTTTCGGGTCAGGACTACGAGCAGTACTTC
>-|TRBJ2-3|TRBV6-2/TRBV6-3|TRBD1
CASSQPPGQGADTQYF
TGTGCCAGCAGTCAACCGCCGGGACAGGGGGCAGATACGCAGTATTTT
>many|TRBJ2-5|TRBV6-2/TRBV6-3|-
CASSYSPRGTQETQYF
TGTGCCAGCAGTTACTCCCCGAGGGGGACCCAAGAGACCCAGTACTTC
>few|TRBJ2-7|TRBV7-9|-
CASSLSYYEQYF
TGTGCCAGCAGCTTAAGCTACTACGAGCAGTACTTC
>medium-sized|TRBJ2-7|TRBV2|-
CASSDSGPLSYEQYF
TGTGCCAGCAGTGACAGCGGGCCTCTCTCCTACGAGCAGTACTTC
>many|TRBJ1-3|TRBV7-2|-
CASSAGLGNTIYF
TGTGCCAGCAGCGCAGGGTTGGGAAACACCATATATTTT
>-|TRBJ2-7|TRBV6-1|-
CASSEAAGVSEQYF
TGTGCCAGCAGTGAAGCGGCAGGGGTCTCCGAGCAGTACTTC
>-|TRBJ1-3|TRBV30|-
CAWSVGVGNTIYF
TGTGCCTGGAGTGTAGGGGTTGGAAACACCATATATTTT
>many|TRBJ1-5|TRBV28|-
CASSLGGRRINQPQHF
TGTGCCAGCAGTTTAGGCGGGCGGAGAATCAATCAGCCCCAGCATTTT
>-|TRBJ1-6|TRBV11-3|-
CASSGAIPDSPLHF
TGTGCCAGCAGCGGGGCGATTCCGGATTCACCCCTCCACTTT
>medium-sized|TRBJ2-7|TRBV12-3/TRBV12-4|TRBD2
CASRGSGAGAYEQYF
TGTGCCAGCAGGGGTAGCGGGGCCGGGGCCTACGAGCAGTACTTC
>-|TRBJ2-2|TRBV29-1|-
CSVTRTDTGELFF
TGCAGCGTTACCAGAACAGACACCGGGGAGCTGTTTTTT
>many|TRBJ2-5|TRBV7-9|TRBD2
CASSPGLAGQETQYF
TGTGCCAGCAGCCCCGGACTAGCGGGACAAGAGACCCAGTACTTC
>many|TRBJ2-3|TRBV27|TRBD1
CASSSVRGLPDTQYF
TGTGCCAGCAGTTCGGTCAGGGGGCTGCCAGATACGCAGTATTTT
>once|TRBJ2-1|TRBV7-3|TRBD2
CASSFTGTSEGKFYNEQFF
TGTGCCAGCAGCTTCACCGGGACTAGCGAGGGAAAGTTCTACAATGAGCAGTTCTTC
>-|TRBJ1-4|TRBV2|-
CASYRDGDEKLFF
TGTGCCAGTTACCGGGACGGTGATGAAAAACTGTTTTTT
>many|TRBJ1-1|TRBV5-1|-
CASSLLARLNTEAFF
TGCGCCAGCAGCTTGTTGGCCAGGCTGAACACTGAAGCTTTCTTT
>-|TRBJ2-7|TRBV6-1|TRBD1
CASRRGTAYTYEQYF
TGTGCCAGCAGACGAGGGACAGCCTATACCTACGAGCAGTACTTC
>-|TRBJ2-5|TRBV9|-
CASSVDSTETQYF
TGTGCCAGCAGCGTAGATAGCACGGAGACCCAGTACTTC
>few|TRBJ1-5|TRBV15|-
CATSPRGGGNQPQHF
TGTGCCACCAGCCCGCGAGGAGGGGGCAATCAGCCCCAGCATTTT
>many|TRBJ2-7|TRBV10-3|TRBD1
CAIRVRTGGAQYF
TGTGCCATCAGGGTAAGGACAGGGGGTGCGCAGTACTTC